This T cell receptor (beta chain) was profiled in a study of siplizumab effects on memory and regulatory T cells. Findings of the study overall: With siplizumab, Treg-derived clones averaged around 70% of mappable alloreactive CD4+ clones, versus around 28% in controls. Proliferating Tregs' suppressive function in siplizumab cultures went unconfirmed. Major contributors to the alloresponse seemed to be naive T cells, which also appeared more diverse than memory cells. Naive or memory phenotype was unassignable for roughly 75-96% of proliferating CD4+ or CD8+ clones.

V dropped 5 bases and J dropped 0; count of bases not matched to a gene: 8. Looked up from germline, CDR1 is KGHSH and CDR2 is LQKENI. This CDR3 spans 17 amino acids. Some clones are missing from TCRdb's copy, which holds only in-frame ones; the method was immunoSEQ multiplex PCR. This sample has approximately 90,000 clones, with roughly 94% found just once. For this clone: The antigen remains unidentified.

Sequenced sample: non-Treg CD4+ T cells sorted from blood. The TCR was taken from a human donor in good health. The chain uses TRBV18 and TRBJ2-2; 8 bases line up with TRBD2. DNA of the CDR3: TGTGCCAGCTCAACCTCCAGCGGGAGACCGAACACCGGGGAGCTGTTTTTT. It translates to CASSTSSGRPNTGELFF.